Presented here are 8 T cell receptor beta chains from one specimen sequenced in a study of blood T cell repertoires in COVID-19. TCRdb keeps only in-frame clones here, not all; method: immunoSEQ multiplex PCR. The data contain over 300,000 clones, 70% to 90% of them singletons. Sample: PBMCs or T cells enriched from blood (not recorded which). These TCRs come from a woman aged 30 to 39 with acute COVID-19.

The chain is built from TRBV12-3 or TRBV12-4 and TRBJ1-1; the D is unclear. Trimming took 3 bases from V and 10 from J, leaving 15 bases between them. The CDR3 contains 13 residues. The CDR3 DNA reads TGTGCCAGCAGTTTGAGTAGCGGAGGAGGAGCTTTCTTT. Amino acid sequence: CASSLSSGGGAFF.

V usage is TRBV27 and J usage is TRBJ2-7; 8 bases agree with TRBD2. V lost 0 bases and J lost 3; bases outside the gene matches: 7. This CDR3 comprises 16 residues. The V gene's germline CDR1 is MNHEY and CDR2 SMNVEV (reference sequence). The DNA for the CDR3 is TGTGCCAGCAGTTTATCGGCTAGCGGGCGATACTACGAGCAGTACTTC. Translating gives CASSLSASGRYYEQYF.

Comments on this clone: The sample has other DNA sequences that encode this CDR3 too. J is TRBJ1-3 and V is TRBV18, with TRBD1 matching 8 bases. The CDR3 totals 15 residues. V lost 2 bases, J lost 2 bases, and 2 bases stayed unmatched. Germline V CDR1 and CDR2: KGHSH, LQKENI. CDR3 residues: CASSPGRGPGNTIYF. CDR3 in DNA: TGTGCCAGCTCACCAGGCAGGGGGCCTGGAAACACCATATATTTT.

The J gene is TRBJ1-2, the V gene TRBV6-5; 8 bases match TRBD1. The J segment lost 7 bases and the V segment lost 5 bases, leaving 6 bases of the junction unmatched. In germline, CDR1 is MNHEY, CDR2 SVGAGI. This CDR3 is built from 13 residues. The CDR3 loop is CASSQDRAGGYTF. CDR3 nucleotides: TGTGCCAGCAGTCAGGACAGGGCAGGTGGCTACACCTTC.

V and J are TRBV2 and TRBJ2-2; 7 bases align to TRBD1. The CDR3 is 16 amino acids. Germline CDR1 is SNHLY and CDR2 is FYNNEI. The V segment lost 5 bases and the J segment 2 bases; nucleotides outside the gene matches: 8. CDR3 nucleotides: TGTGCCAGCAGTATAAACCGGGACAGAAACACCGGGGAGCTGTTTTTT. It encodes CASSINRDRNTGELFF. The full variable domain, with the rest looked up from reference TRBV2 and TRBJ2-2, is EPEVTQTPSHQVTQMGQEVILRCVPISNHLYFYWYRQILGQKVEFLVSFYNNEISEKSEIFDDQFSVERPDGSNFTLKIRSTKLEDSAMYFCASSINRDRNTGELFFGEGSRLTVL.

This clone was detected only a few times. Here the CDR3 reads CASSAQGPPTGGTEAFF. CDR3 bases: TGTGCCAGCAGCGCCCAGGGTCCGCCGACAGGGGGCACTGAAGCTTTCTTT. The chain couples TRBV12-1 to TRBJ1-1; the DNA was not compared with TRBD1, the D call given in the table. TRBV12-1 is annotated as a pseudogene. This CDR3 region has 17 residues.

A single count supports this clone. V gene TRBV18 combines with J gene TRBJ2-1; 7 positions agree with TRBD1. The CDR3 covers 15 residues. V lost 3 bases, J lost 7 bases, and 9 bases stayed unmatched. CDR1 and CDR2 (germline): KGHSH, LQKENI. CDR3 sequence: CASSPSRQGRNEQFF. For the CDR3, the DNA is TGTGCCAGCTCACCCTCCCGACAGGGTAGAAATGAGCAGTTCTTC. The whole variable domain, filled in from reference TRBV18 and TRBJ2-1, reads NAGVMQNPRHLVRRRGQEARLRCSPMKGHSHVYWYRQLPEEGLKFMVYLQKENIIDESGMPKERFSAEFPKEGPSILRIQQVVRGDSAAYFCASSPSRQGRNEQFFGPGTRLTVL.

The rearrangement links TRBV7-9 to TRBJ2-1, with D possibly matching TRBD1 (5 bases). V was shortened by 0 bases and J by 8 bases, with 14 bases between the two germline ends. Germline values: CDR1 SEHNR, CDR2 FQNEAQ (reference sequence). CDR3 length: 15 residues. The CDR3 nucleotides read TGTGCCAGCAGCTTAGCAGGGGTCCACACAGATGAGCAGTTCTTC. Translation gives CASSLAGVHTDEQFF.